This TCR beta chain is from a study of T-cell reconstitution after alpha-beta-depleted transplantation in children. In germline, CDR1 is MNHEY, CDR2 SVGAGI. Trimming shortened V by 2 bases and J by 4 bases, and 12 bases separated the two germline ends. The CDR3 spans 15 residues. Unique molecular identifiers were built into the TCRbeta library. TCRdb reanalysed the PCR reads using MiXCR and keeps one entry per CDR3 protein. The table lists roughly 500,000 distinct CDR3 sequences, about 33% of them singletons. The sequenced sample was PBMCs from the stem cell graft donor, obtained from the stem cell graft. This TCR was recovered from a human donor who donated a stem cell graft to a child with aplastic anemia. This chain uses TRBV6-5 with TRBJ2-1, with D perhaps TRBD2 (7 bases). CDR3 coding DNA: TGTGCCAGCAGTTACGGGGGGGCAGGTTACAATGAGCAGTTCTTC. Amino acids: CASSYGGAGYNEQFF.